One sample yielded the 12 T cell receptor beta chains listed below, sequenced in a study of blood T cell repertoires in COVID-19. Produced via immunoSEQ multiplex PCR; TCRdb's table is partial and in-frame only. The sample contains around 170,000 clones, approximately 86% of which appear only once. The material sequenced was peripheral blood. The receptors come from a man over 45 with active or convalescent COVID-19.

This clone was counted once. This rearrangement joins TRBV7-3 to TRBJ2-1; D possibly corresponds to TRBD2 (6 bases). The germline V gene encodes CDR1 SGHTA and CDR2 FQGTGA. Trimming removed 2 bases from V and 5 bases from J, with 10 bases in between. The CDR3 spans 14 residues. The CDR3 loop reads CASSLPGSHNEQFF. CDR3 DNA sequence: TGTGCCAGCAGCTTACCCGGGAGTCACAATGAGCAGTTCTTC.

This chain connects TRBV12-5 to TRBJ2-7; TRBD1 agrees at 9 bases. Germline assignment: CDR1 LGHNT and CDR2 FRNRAP. This CDR3 is built from 13 residues. V shed 5 bases and J 6 bases; nucleotides not matched to a gene: 5. This CDR3 is CASGVDRGGEQYF. In nucleotides, the CDR3 is TGTGCTAGTGGTGTGGACAGGGGCGGCGAGCAGTACTTC. The variable domain in full, with the rest retrieved from reference TRBV12-5 and TRBJ2-7, is DARVTQTPRHKVTEMGQEVTMRCQPILGHNTVFWYRQTMMQGLELLAYFRNRAPLDDSGMPKDRFSAEMPDATLATLKIQPSEPRDSAVYFCASGVDRGGEQYFGPGTRLTVT.

A single count supports this clone. The rearrangement uses TRBV12-3 or TRBV12-4 and TRBJ2-1; D is uncertain. The length of the CDR3 is 12 residues. Trimming took 4 bases from V and 8 from J, leaving 9 bases between them. The CDR3 spells CASSYGRDEQFF. The CDR3 coding sequence is TGTGCCAGCAGTTACGGCCGGGATGAGCAGTTCTTC.

The chain recombines TRBV7-2 with TRBJ1-6, with TRBD1 matching over 10 bases. The CDR3 covers 16 residues. The trim removed 2 bases at V and 11 bases at J, leaving 9 bases unmatched. Per the germline V gene, CDR1 is SGHTA and CDR2 is FQGNSA. Written as DNA, the CDR3 is TGTGCCAGCAGCTTAATTGGAGGGACAGGGGAAACACCCCTCCACTTT. Its translation is CASSLIGGTGETPLHF.

The CDR3 region has the DNA TGTGCCTGGAGTGAAACAGGGCAGGGACAGCCCCAGCATTTT. It yields the protein CAWSETGQGQPQHF. The chain combines TRBV30 with TRBJ1-5, with D possibly being TRBD1 (6 bases). Germline assignment: CDR1 GTSNPN and CDR2 SVGIG (reference sequence). The length of the CDR3 is 14 residues. V lost 1 base, J lost 7 bases, and 14 bases lay in between.

This clone was seen a handful of times. The chain joins TRBV7-2 to TRBJ1-6; D is perhaps TRBD1 (5 bases). Germline CDR1 SGHTA, CDR2 FQGNSA. The CDR3 has 14 amino acids. The V end lost 1 base, the J end lost 9 bases, and 10 bases lay between the germline ends. As DNA, the CDR3 is TGTGCCAGCAGCTTAGAGGGGAGGGGTTCACCCCTCCACTTT. Translation gives CASSLEGRGSPLHF.

This chain links TRBV5-5 with TRBJ2-5; D is perhaps TRBD1 (5 bases). The V end was cut by 4 bases, the J end by 2 bases, with 12 bases between. This CDR3 is 14 amino acids long. The V gene's germline CDR1 is SGHKS and CDR2 YYEKEE (reference sequence). The CDR3 is CASSTRTQQETQYF. The CDR3 DNA reads as TGTGCCAGCAGCACCCGGACACAGCAAGAGACCCAGTACTTC.

This chain links TRBV18 with TRBJ2-5, with D maybe TRBD1 (6 bases). Germline CDR1 reads KGHSH; CDR2 reads LQKENI. The CDR3 has 13 amino acids. Trimming took off 2 bases at V and 2 bases at J, with 6 bases between the two ends. The CDR3 DNA is TGTGCCAGCTCACCAACAGGGCAAGAGACCCAGTACTTC. Translation gives CASSPTGQETQYF.

V and J are TRBV7-6 and TRBJ2-1, with 10 bases lining up with TRBD1. The CDR3 is 13 amino acids. Germline values: CDR1 SGHVS, CDR2 FNYEAQ. With V trimmed by 8 bases and J by 8 bases, 6 bases remained unmatched. CDR3 DNA sequence: TGTGCCAGCGCGAGGACAGGGGGGTATGAGCAGTTCTTC. Translation gives CASARTGGYEQFF. Variable domain in full (rest from reference TRBV7-6 and TRBJ2-1): GAGVSQSPRYKVTKRGQDVALRCDPISGHVSLYWYRQALGQGPEFLTYFNYEAQQDKSGLPNDRFSAERPEGSISTLTIQRTEQRDSAMYRCASARTGGYEQFFGPGTRLTVL.

The V gene is TRBV5-1, the J gene TRBJ1-5; TRBD1 matches at 7 bases. The CDR3 has 13 residues. Germline CDR1 is SGHRS and CDR2 is YFSETQ. V lost 5 bases and J lost 5; bases outside the gene matches: 4. As DNA, the CDR3 is TGCGCCAGCAGTAGTACAGGGGATCAGCCCCAGCATTTT. Residues: CASSSTGDQPQHF.

This clone appeared a few times. The rearrangement joins TRBV5-4 to TRBJ1-3, with 8 nucleotides matching TRBD1. The V segment lost 2 bases and the J segment 1 base; nucleotides outside the gene matches: 5. There are 16 residues in the CDR3. Germline assignment: CDR1 SGHNT and CDR2 YYREEE (reference sequence). The chain's CDR3 is CASSFRQGPSGNTIYF. CDR3 DNA: TGTGCCAGCAGCTTCCGACAGGGGCCTTCTGGAAACACCATATATTTT.

This rearrangement joins TRBV7-2 to TRBJ1-1, with TRBD1 matching 9 bases. With V trimmed by 5 bases and J by 0 bases, 7 bases remained unmatched. Germline-derived CDR1 and CDR2 are SGHTA and FQGNSA. The CDR3 consists of 16 residues. The CDR3 sequence is CASSRRQGGMNTEAFF. Here the CDR3 DNA reads TGTGCCAGCAGCCGTCGACAGGGGGGAATGAACACTGAAGCTTTCTTT.